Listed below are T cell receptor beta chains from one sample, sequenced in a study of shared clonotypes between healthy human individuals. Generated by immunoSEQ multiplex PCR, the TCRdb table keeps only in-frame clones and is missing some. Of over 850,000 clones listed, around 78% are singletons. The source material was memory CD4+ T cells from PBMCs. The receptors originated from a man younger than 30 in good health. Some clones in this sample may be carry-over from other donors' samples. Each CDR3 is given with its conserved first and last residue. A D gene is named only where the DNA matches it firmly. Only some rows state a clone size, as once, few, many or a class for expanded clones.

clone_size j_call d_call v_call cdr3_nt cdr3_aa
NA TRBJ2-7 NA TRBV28 TGTGCCAGCAGCCTACTCGCGGTTTACGAGCAGTACTTC CASSLLAVYEQYF
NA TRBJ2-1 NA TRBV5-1 TGCGCCAGCAGCACACCGGGACTCTCCTACAATGAGCAGTTCTTC CASSTPGLSYNEQFF
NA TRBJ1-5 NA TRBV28 TGTGCCAGCAGTTTAAGTGGGCTCGTAAGCAATCAGCCCCAGCATTTT CASSLSGLVSNQPQHF
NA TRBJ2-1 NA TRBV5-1 TGCGCCAGCAGCTCTTACCGGGACTTCGCCTACAATGAGCAGTTCTTC CASSSYRDFAYNEQFF
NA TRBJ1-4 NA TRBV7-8 TGTGCCAGCAGCTTAGAACTTCGGCCAGGGAGGGAAAAACTGTTTTTT CASSLELRPGREKLFF
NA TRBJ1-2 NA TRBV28 TGTGCCAGCAGTTTATCCTCCCCTTGGGGCTATGGCTACACCTTC CASSLSSPWGYGYTF
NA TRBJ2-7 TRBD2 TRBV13 TGTGCCAGCAGCCCGGGACTAGCGGGAACCTACGAGCAGTACTTC CASSPGLAGTYEQYF
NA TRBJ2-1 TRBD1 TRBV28 TGTGCCAGCAGTTTACCTCGGGGACAGGGGAGGGATGAGCAGTTCTTC CASSLPRGQGRDEQFF
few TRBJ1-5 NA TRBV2 TGTGCCAGCAGCGGAACCCGGGATCAGCCCCAGCATTTT CASSGTRDQPQHF
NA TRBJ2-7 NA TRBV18 TGTGCCAGCTCACCGGGGAGCGGCACCTACGAGCAGTACTTC CASSPGSGTYEQYF
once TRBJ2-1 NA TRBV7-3 TGTGCCAGCAGCTCCAACAACAATGAGCAGTTCTTC CASSSNNNEQFF
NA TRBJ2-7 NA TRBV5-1 TGCGCCAGCAGCTTGGGGGGGTCGCAGTCCTACGAGCAGTACTTC CASSLGGSQSYEQYF
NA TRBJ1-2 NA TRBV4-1 TGCGCCAGCAGAGCTCGGACGGCGGAAGGTGGCTACACCTTC CASRARTAEGGYTF
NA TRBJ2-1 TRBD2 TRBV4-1 TGCGCCAGCAGCCAAGCGGGGGCGCGGGGGCTAGCGGGAGGGCCTTACAATGAGCAGTTCTTC CASSQAGARGLAGGPYNEQFF
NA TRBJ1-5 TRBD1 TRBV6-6 TGTGCCAGCAGTTACTCTGGCAGGGGGCGACCGAGGCCCCAGCATTTT CASSYSGRGRPRPQHF
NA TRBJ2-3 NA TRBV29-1 TGCAGCGCGGGGGTGGCAGATACGCAGTATTTT CSAGVADTQYF
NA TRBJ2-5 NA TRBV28 TGTGCCAGCAGTTCCCCACGGGGCTTTGACGGTCAGTACTTC CASSSPRGFDGQYF
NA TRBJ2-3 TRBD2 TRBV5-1 TGCGCCAGCAGCTTGGGACTAGCGGGTAGATCCACAGATACGCAGTATTTT CASSLGLAGRSTDTQYF
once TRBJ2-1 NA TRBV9 TGTGCCAGCAGCTATGCCTCGACCCCCAACAATGAGCAGTTCTTC CASSYASTPNNEQFF
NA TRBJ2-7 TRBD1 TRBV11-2 TGTGCCAGCAGCGTCGTATCCGGGACAGTACTCTACGAGCAGTACTTC CASSVVSGTVLYEQYF
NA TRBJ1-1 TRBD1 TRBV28 TGTGCCAGCAGCCGGACAGGGGTGAACACTGAAGCTTTCTTT CASSRTGVNTEAFF
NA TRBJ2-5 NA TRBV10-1 TGCGCCAGCAGCAGGACAGTCCGGGAGACCCAGTACTTC CASSRTVRETQYF
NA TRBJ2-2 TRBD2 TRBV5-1 TGCGCCAGCAGCTTGAACCCCTCGACTAGCGGGAGGGCAGGCGGGGAGCTGTTTTTT CASSLNPSTSGRAGGELFF
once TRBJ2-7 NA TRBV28 TGTGCCAGCAGTTCCCCCGGGAGCTCCTACGAGCAGTACTTC CASSSPGSSYEQYF
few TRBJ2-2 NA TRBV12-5 TGTGCTAGTGGTTCACCACTTACCGGGGAGCTGTTTTTT CASGSPLTGELFF
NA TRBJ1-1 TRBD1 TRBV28 TGTGCCAGCAGCAACCGGGGGGGACAGGGTCCGTGGGAAGCTTTCTTT CASSNRGGQGPWEAFF
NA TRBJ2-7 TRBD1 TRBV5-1 TGCGCCAGCAGCTCCCTGGGGACAGGGACTGAGCAGTACTTC CASSSLGTGTEQYF
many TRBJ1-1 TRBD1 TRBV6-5 TGTGCCAGCAGTTACGACCGGGACAGGTCTACTGAAGCTTTCTTT CASSYDRDRSTEAFF
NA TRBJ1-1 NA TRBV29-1 TGCAGCGTCGTAGGGGGGCGGAACACTGAAGCTTTCTTT CSVVGGRNTEAFF
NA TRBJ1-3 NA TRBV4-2 TGTGCCAGCAGCCGAGTGGGGGGATCTGGAAACACCATATATTTT CASSRVGGSGNTIYF
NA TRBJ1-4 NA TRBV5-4 TGTGCCAGCAGCCCAGGGGTAATGGGTGAAAAACTGTTTTTT CASSPGVMGEKLFF
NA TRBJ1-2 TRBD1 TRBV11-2 TGTGCCAGCAGCTTATCTCGGGACAGCTATGGCTACACCTTC CASSLSRDSYGYTF
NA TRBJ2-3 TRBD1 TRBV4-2 TGTGCCAGCAGCCAAGCGGCAGGGGGTGCGGCAGATACGCAGTATTTT CASSQAAGGAADTQYF
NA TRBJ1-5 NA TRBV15 TGTGCCACCAGCAGAGATGGTCTGAGAGCCCAGCATTTT CATSRDGLRAQHF
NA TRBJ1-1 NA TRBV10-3 TGTGCCATCAGTGCCGGGGGCCAGGGTCGGGCTTTCTTT CAISAGGQGRAFF
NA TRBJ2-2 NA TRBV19 TGTGCCAGTAGTTTTCCAGGCGCCTACACCGGGGAGCTGTTTTTT CASSFPGAYTGELFF